This T cell receptor beta chain came from a study of tumor T cells in aggressive B-cell lymphoma. TCRdb's copy holds only in-frame clones and misses some; the assay was immunoSEQ multiplex PCR. Among some 5,000 clones listed, approximately 87% were seen once. The sample consisted of tumor tissue. This TCR was recovered from an adult with diffuse large B cell lymphoma.

The CDR3 region has the DNA TGCAGCGTTGATAACTCGAGACAGAACACTGAAGCTTTCTTT. Translated: CSVDNSRQNTEAFF. The chain carries TRBV29-1 and TRBJ1-1; D unresolved. Trimming took 3 bases from V and 1 from J, leaving 12 bases between them. In germline, CDR1 is SQVTM, CDR2 ANQGSEA. This CDR3 region has 14 residues.